This entry features one T cell receptor beta chain sequence. This entry comes from a study of blood T cells in healthy people across ages. CDR1 is SGDLS, CDR2 YYNGEE, per germline. The CDR3 extends over 16 amino acids. Isolation of PBMCs gave at least 6 million cells per sample. The authors ran a second PCR of about 6 to 12 cycles using a sample-barcoded 5' primer and a J-beta primer mix. A template-switch adaptor with 12 random nucleotides tagged each cDNA molecule. TCRdb fed the 5' RACE reads into MiXCR, producing one record per CDR3 protein. The table includes 1 million or so distinct CDR3 sequences, almost 25% detected once. These same data were also listed under a study on T cells of mothers and their children. From that report: Slightly, though not significantly, more overlap was seen in related than in unrelated mother-child pairs.

The sequenced material came from blood. The V call is TRBV9, the J call TRBJ2-7; TRBD2 agrees at 11 bases. The DNA end lines up better with TRBJ2-5; the J call may be wrong. The receptor was isolated from a girl aged 2-10 years in good health. The CDR3 coding sequence is TGTGCCAGCAGCCCGAACCCGGGACTAGCGGAAGGGACCCAGTACTTC. Translation: CASSPNPGLAEGTQYF.